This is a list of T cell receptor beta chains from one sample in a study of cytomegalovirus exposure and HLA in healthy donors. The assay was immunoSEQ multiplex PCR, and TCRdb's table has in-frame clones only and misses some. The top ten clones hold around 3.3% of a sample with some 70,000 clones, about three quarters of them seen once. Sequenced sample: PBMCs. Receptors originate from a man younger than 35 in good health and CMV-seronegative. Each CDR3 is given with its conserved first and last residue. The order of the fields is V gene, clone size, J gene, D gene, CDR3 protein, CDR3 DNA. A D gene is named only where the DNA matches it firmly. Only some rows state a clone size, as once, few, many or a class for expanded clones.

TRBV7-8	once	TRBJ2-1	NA	CASSFQDVAVYNEQFF	TGTGCCAGCAGCTTCCAGGATGTAGCGGTTTACAATGAGCAGTTCTTC
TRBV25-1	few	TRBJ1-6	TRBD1	CASRMDRANSPLHF	TGTGCCAGCAGGATGGACAGGGCAAATTCACCCCTCCACTTT
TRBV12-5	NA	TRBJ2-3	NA	CASGTTDTQYF	TGTGCTAGTGGCACTACAGATACGCAGTATTTT
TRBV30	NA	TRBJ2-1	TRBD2	CAWRAPGGGSRRQFF	TGTGCCTGGAGGGCACCGGGCGGGGGGTCTCGTCGGCAGTTCTTC
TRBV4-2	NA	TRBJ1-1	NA	CASSQVDKNTEAFF	TGTGCCAGCAGCCAAGTTGACAAGAACACTGAAGCTTTCTTT
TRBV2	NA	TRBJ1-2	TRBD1	CASSSGTGNYGYTF	TGTGCCAGCAGCTCCGGGACAGGGAACTATGGCTACACCTTC
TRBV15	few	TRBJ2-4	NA	CATSRDRGRGRSKNIQYF	TGTGCCACCAGCAGAGATCGAGGCAGGGGTAGGAGCAAAAACATTCAGTACTTC
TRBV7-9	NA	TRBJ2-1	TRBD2	CASSLRGGEAYNEQFF	TGTGCCAGCAGCCTACGCGGGGGGGAGGCCTACAATGAGCAGTTCTTC
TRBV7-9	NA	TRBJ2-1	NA	CASSFGASRSRNEQFF	TGTGCCAGCAGCTTTGGAGCTTCCCGCAGTCGCAATGAGCAGTTCTTC
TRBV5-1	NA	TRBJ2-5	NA	CASSPRSAQEETQYF	TGCGCCAGCAGCCCTCGCTCAGCCCAGGAAGAGACCCAGTACTTC
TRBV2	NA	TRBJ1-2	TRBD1	CASSEYGTGDYGYTF	TGTGCCAGCAGTGAATACGGGACAGGGGACTATGGCTACACCTTC
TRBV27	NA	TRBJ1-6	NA	CASRGAPGRTLHF	TGTGCCAGCAGAGGGGCCCCCGGGAGAACCCTCCACTTT
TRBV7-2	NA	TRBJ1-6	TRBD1	CASSLFISTGDNSPLHF	TGTGCCAGCAGCTTATTTATATCGACAGGGGACAATTCACCCCTCCACTTT
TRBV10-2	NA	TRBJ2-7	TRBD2	CASTASGDYEQYF	TGCGCCAGCACGGCTAGCGGGGACTACGAGCAGTACTTC
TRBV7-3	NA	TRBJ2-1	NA	CASSRGVLNEQFF	TGTGCCAGCAGCCGCGGGGTCCTTAATGAGCAGTTCTTC
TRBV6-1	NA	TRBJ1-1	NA	CASSDRPAGGRAFF	TGTGCCAGCAGTGACCGCCCGGCGGGGGGCAGGGCTTTCTTT
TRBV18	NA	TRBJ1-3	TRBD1	CASSPRDRVTGNTIYF	TGTGCCAGCTCACCAAGGGACAGGGTGACCGGAAACACCATATATTTT
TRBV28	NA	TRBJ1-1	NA	CASSYPQGLGTEAFF	TGTGCCAGCAGTTACCCACAGGGCCTGGGCACTGAAGCTTTCTTT
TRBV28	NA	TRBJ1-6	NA	CASSLGSSYNSPLHF	TGTGCCAGCAGTTTGGGGAGCTCCTATAATTCACCCCTCCACTTT
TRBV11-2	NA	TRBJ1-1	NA	CASSLAPGAQGTEAFF	TGTGCCAGCAGCTTAGCCCCAGGGGCCCAAGGAACTGAAGCTTTCTTT
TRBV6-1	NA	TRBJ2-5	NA	CASTIGGALETQYF	TGTGCCAGCACCATTGGGGGGGCATTAGAGACCCAGTACTTC
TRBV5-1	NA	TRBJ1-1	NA	CASSEQGQSTEAFF	TGCGCCAGCAGCGAGCAGGGTCAAAGTACTGAAGCTTTCTTT
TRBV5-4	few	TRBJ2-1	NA	CASSLLGGGALYNEQFF	TGTGCCAGCAGCTTATTGGGAGGGGGGGCCTTGTACAATGAGCAGTTCTTC
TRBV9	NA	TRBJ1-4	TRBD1	CASSTGTGGTEKLFF	TGTGCCAGCAGCACAGGGACAGGGGGAACTGAAAAACTGTTTTTT
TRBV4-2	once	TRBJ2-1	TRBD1	CASGKITGQAYNEQFF	TGTGCCAGCGGCAAGATTACGGGACAGGCTTACAATGAGCAGTTCTTC
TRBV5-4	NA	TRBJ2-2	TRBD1	CASSPADRVTGELFF	TGTGCCAGCAGCCCGGCCGACAGGGTCACCGGGGAGCTGTTTTTT
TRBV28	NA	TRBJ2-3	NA	CASSLEGSTDTQYF	TGTGCCAGCAGTTTGGAGGGTAGCACAGATACGCAGTATTTT
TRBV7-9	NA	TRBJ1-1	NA	CASSLGGSRNTEAFF	TGTGCCAGCAGCTTGGGAGGTAGCAGGAACACTGAAGCTTTCTTT
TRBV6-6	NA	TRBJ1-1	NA	CASRKVLQGNTEAFF	TGTGCCAGCAGAAAGGTCTTACAGGGGAACACTGAAGCTTTCTTT
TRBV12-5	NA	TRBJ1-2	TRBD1	CASGFPETGENYGYTF	TGTGCTAGTGGTTTTCCCGAGACAGGGGAAAACTATGGCTACACCTTC
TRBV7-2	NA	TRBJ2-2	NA	CASSSTPTGTGELFF	TGTGCCAGCAGCTCGACTCCGACGGGCACCGGGGAGCTGTTTTTT
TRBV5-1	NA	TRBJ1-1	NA	CASSEGRMNTEAFF	TGCGCCAGCAGCGAGGGGAGGATGAACACTGAAGCTTTCTTT
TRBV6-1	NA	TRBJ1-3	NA	CASSTGFGNTIYF	TGTGCCAGCAGCACAGGGTTTGGAAACACCATATATTTT
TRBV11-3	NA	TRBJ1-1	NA	CASSPSATGFTEAFF	TGTGCCAGCAGCCCATCCGCCACGGGGTTCACTGAAGCTTTCTTT
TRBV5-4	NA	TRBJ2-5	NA	CASSSVDQETQYF	TGTGCCAGCAGCTCAGTGGACCAAGAGACCCAGTACTTC
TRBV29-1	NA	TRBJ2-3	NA	CSVDIRVGTDTQYF	TGCAGCGTTGATATCCGAGTCGGCACAGATACGCAGTATTTT
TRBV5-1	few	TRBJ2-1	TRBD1	CASSLGIDRGSNEQFF	TGCGCCAGCAGCTTGGGGATAGACAGGGGGAGCAATGAGCAGTTCTTC
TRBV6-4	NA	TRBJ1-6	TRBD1	CASSTGDNSPLHF	TGTGCCAGCAGTACAGGGGACAATTCACCCCTCCACTTT
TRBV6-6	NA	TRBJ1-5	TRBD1	CASSYEGQGYQPQHF	TGTGCCAGCAGTTACGAGGGACAGGGGTATCAGCCCCAGCATTTT
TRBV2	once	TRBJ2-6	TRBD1	CASSIRGNGANVLTF	TGTGCCAGCAGTATCAGGGGGAATGGGGCCAACGTCCTGACTTTC
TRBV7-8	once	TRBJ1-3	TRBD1	CASSSGQGSGNTIYF	TGTGCCAGCAGCTCGGGACAGGGGTCTGGAAACACCATATATTTT